The clone carrying this T cell receptor beta chain was observed once. This sample is drawn from a study of blood T cell repertoires in COVID-19. About the study: The study drew acute and convalescent COVID-19 samples from the United States, Italy and Spain. T cells, B-cell-depleted T cells, or PBMCs provided the cDNA or gDNA that served as material.

Per the study methods: How many nucleated cells were present was estimated from reference gene primer amplification. The repertoire was sequenced with immunoSEQ multiplex PCR; TCRdb's copy has only in-frame clones and lacks some. For V, J and clone size, that table is used; D and trimming come from the DNA. The data hold around 97,000 clones, with approximately 84% observed a single time. In germline, CDR1 is SGHAT, CDR2 FQNNGV. CDR3 size: 15 residues. Unmatched junction bases numbered 15, after V lost 5 bases and J lost 9 bases. V is TRBV11-2 and J is TRBJ1-2, with 7 bases identical to TRBD1. The TCR was taken from a man aged 65-85 years with acute or convalescent COVID-19. The source material was peripheral blood. The CDR3 coding sequence is TGTGCCAGCAGCCCTGACAGGGAAGCAACTATGCGCTACACCTTC. This translates into CASSPDREATMRYTF.